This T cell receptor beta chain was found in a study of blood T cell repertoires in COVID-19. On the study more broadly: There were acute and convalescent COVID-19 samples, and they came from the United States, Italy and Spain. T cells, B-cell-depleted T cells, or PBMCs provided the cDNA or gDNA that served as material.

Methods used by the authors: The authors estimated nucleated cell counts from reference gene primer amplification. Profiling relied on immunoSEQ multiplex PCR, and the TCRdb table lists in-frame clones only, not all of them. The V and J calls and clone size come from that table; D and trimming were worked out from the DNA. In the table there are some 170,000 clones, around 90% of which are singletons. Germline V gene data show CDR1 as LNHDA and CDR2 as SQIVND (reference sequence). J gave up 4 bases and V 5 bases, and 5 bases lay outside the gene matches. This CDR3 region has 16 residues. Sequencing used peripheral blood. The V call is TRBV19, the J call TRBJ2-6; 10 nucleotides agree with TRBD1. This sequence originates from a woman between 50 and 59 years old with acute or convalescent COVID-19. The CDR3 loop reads CASSPTGGGGANVLTF. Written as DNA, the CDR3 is TGTGCCAGTAGTCCGACAGGGGGCGGCGGGGCCAACGTCCTGACTTTC.